The next 10 T cell receptor beta chains were all read from a single sample in a study of T cells in women clearing cervical HPV infection (dated by TCRdb to 2016 to 2019). Receptor libraries were prepared by the immunoSEQ multiplex PCR assay. Not all clones reach the TCRdb copy of this immuneACCESS table, which keeps in-frame sequences only. Checked studies attribute under half of the gap to unresolved V genes and leave the rest unexplained. The table of this sample itemizes 20,000 to 25,000 clones. The ten largest clones add up to 5% to 7% of the sample. Sequencing used blood buffy coat. Receptors were obtained from a woman aged 18 to 75 with a cervical HPV16 infection that either progressed to CIN3+ or cleared (not recorded which).

Worth noting for this clone: The CDR3 goes on 3 residues after the read ends, and that part is filled in from the germline J gene. This chain uses TRBV12-3 or TRBV12-4 with TRBJ2-1, with 8 bases lining up with TRBD2. Trimming took 6 bases from V and 5 from J; bases not matched to a gene: 0. The CDR3 spans 12 residues. The covered CDR3 bases are TGTGCCAGCAGACTAGCGGACAATGAG. It codes for CASRLADNE. From start to end, the CDR3 is CASRLADNEQFF.

In regard to this clone: The read is 3 residues too short to cover the CDR3 end, so that end is filled in from the germline J gene. The chain joins TRBV7-3 to TRBJ2-3; TRBD2 matches 12 bases. Germline assignment: CDR1 SGHTA and CDR2 FQGTGA. This CDR3 has 17 residues. The V segment lost 6 bases and the J segment 0 bases; nucleotides outside the gene matches: 7. The CDR3 loop reads CASRNPGTSGSTDTQYF. The DNA read from the CDR3 is TGTGCCAGCAGGAACCCCGGGACTAGCGGGAGCACAGATACG.

A word on this clone: The read comes to an end 3 residues before the CDR3 does, leaving the germline J gene to fill in the end. V gene TRBV27 combines with J gene TRBJ1-6; no clear D. The CDR3 spans 14 residues. Germline V gives CDR1 MNHEY, CDR2 SMNVEV (reference sequence). The ends were cut back, 8 bases at V and 0 bases at J, with 8 bases in the middle. CDR3 protein: CASRFSSYNSPLHF. The sequenced CDR3 bases are TGTGCCAGCCGATTTAGCTCCTATAATTCACCC.

On this clone itself: The read gets to within 3 residues of the CDR3 end, and the germline J gene fills in the rest. This chain joins TRBV4-2 and TRBJ1-2; a weak D match, TRBD1 (6 bases). V lost 4 bases, J lost 0 bases, and 6 bases lay in between. The CDR3 runs 13 residues. The germline gives CDR1 LGHNA, CDR2 YNFKEQ. CDR3 bases read: TGTGCCAGCAGCCGGACAGCTAACTATGGC. It codes for CASSRTANYG. In full, the CDR3 reads CASSRTANYGYTF.

With regard to this clone: The read is 3 residues too short to cover the CDR3 end, so that end is filled in from the germline J gene. This chain joins TRBV27 and TRBJ2-1; 8 nucleotides line up with TRBD1. The CDR3 runs to 15 residues. Trimming cost V 2 bases and J 9 bases; bases outside gene matches: 9. The germline gives CDR1 MNHEY, CDR2 SMNVEV (reference sequence). The CDR3 DNA, read in part, is TGTGCCAGCAGTTTAAGGAGACAGGGGATAGGTGAG. Translating it yields CASSLRRQGIGE. The entire CDR3 reads CASSLRRQGIGEQFF.

Comment on this clone: The read gets to within 3 residues of the CDR3 end, and the germline J gene fills in the rest. This chain connects TRBV28 to TRBJ2-5; TRBD1 matches at 9 bases. J was trimmed by 4 bases and V by 5 bases; bases with no gene match: 5. This CDR3 spans 14 amino acids. The germline gives CDR1 MDHEN, CDR2 SYDVKM. The CDR3 sequence is CASSNRDRVETQYF. The part of the CDR3 DNA that was read is TGTGCCAGCAGTAACCGGGACAGGGTAGAGACC.

About this clone: The read comes to an end 3 residues before the CDR3 does, leaving the germline J gene to fill in the end. The chain joins TRBV20-1 to TRBJ2-2, with D uncertain. In germline, CDR1 is DFQATT, CDR2 SNEGSKA (reference sequence). This CDR3 spans 13 amino acids. CDR3 bases read: TGCAGTGCTAGACAGTCAACTAATGAAAAG. Its protein product is CSARQSTNEK. The CDR3 in its entirety is CSARQSTNEKLFF.

Comments on this clone: The read ends 3 residues early relative to the CDR3; the germline J gene fills the gap. The chain recombines TRBV7-2 with TRBJ2-2; 11 bases match TRBD2. J was trimmed by 5 bases and V by 5 bases; bases with no gene match: 4. Germline CDR1 reads SGHTA; CDR2 reads FQGNSA. The CDR3 spans 15 residues. The CDR3 bases that were read are TGTGCCAGCAGCACCACTAGCGGGAGTACCGGGGAG. Translating it yields CASSTTSGSTGE. In full, the CDR3 reads CASSTTSGSTGELFF. The full variable domain, completed using reference TRBV7-2 and TRBJ2-2, is GAGVSQSPSNKVTEKGKDVELRCDPISGHTALYWYRQSLGQGLEFLIYFQGNSAPDKSGLPSDRFSAERTGGSVSTLTIQRTQQEDSAVYLCASSTTSGSTGELFFGEGSRLTVL.

Concerning this clone itself: Coverage ceases 3 residues before the CDR3 finishes, and the germline J gene fills in the end. This chain links TRBV25-1 with TRBJ1-5; D unresolved. Germline CDR1 MGHDK, CDR2 SYGVNS. V lost 3 bases to trimming and J lost 1 base, with 10 bases between them. The CDR3 has 15 residues. The sequenced part of the CDR3 DNA is TGTGCCAGCAGTGAGGTAGGGTCGAGCAATCAGCCC. Protein sequence: CASSEVGSSNQP. The entire CDR3 protein is CASSEVGSSNQPQHF.

As for this clone: The read stops 3 residues short of the end of the CDR3; the missing end is completed from the germline J gene. This chain connects TRBV28 to TRBJ2-2; a weak D match, TRBD1 (6 bases). V gave up 4 bases and J gave up 6 bases, with 12 bases separating them. Germline V gene data show CDR1 as MDHEN and CDR2 as SYDVKM. The CDR3 runs 14 residues. The CDR3 bases that were read are TGTGCCAGCAGTTCGGGACAAGCCCCCGGGGAG. The encoded protein is CASSSGQAPGE. The full CDR3 sequence reads CASSSGQAPGELFF.